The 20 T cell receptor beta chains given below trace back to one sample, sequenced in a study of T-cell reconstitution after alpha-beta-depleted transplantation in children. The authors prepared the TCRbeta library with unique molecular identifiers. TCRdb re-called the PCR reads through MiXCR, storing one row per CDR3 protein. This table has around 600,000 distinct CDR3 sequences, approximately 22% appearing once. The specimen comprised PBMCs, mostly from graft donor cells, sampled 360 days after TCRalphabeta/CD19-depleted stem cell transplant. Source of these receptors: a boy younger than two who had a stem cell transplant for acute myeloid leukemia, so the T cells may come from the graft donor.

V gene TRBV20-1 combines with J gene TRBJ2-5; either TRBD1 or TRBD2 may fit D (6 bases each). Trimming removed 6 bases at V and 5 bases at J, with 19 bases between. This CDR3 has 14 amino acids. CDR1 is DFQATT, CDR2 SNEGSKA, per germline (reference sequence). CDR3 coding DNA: TGCAGTGCAAGGAGGGGGGCGAAGGGTGAGACCCAGTACTTC. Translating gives CSARRGAKGETQYF.

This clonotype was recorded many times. The CDR3 region has the DNA TGCAGTGCTAGTCACATATATGGCTACACCTTC. It encodes CSASHIYGYTF. This chain joins TRBV20-1 and TRBJ1-2, with no clear D. CDR1 DFQATT and CDR2 SNEGSKA come from the germline V gene (reference sequence). The CDR3 sequence is 11 residues long. V lost 3 bases, J lost 5 bases, and 7 bases lay in between.

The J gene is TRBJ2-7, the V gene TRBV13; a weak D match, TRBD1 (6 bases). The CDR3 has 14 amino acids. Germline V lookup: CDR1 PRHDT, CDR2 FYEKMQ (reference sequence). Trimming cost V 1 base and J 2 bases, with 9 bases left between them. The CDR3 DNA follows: TGTGCCAGCAGCTTAGCCAGGGGCGCCTACGAGCAGTACTTC. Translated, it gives CASSLARGAYEQYF. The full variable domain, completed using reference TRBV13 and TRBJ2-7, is AAGVIQSPRHLIKEKRETATLKCYPIPRHDTVYWYQQGPGQDPQFLISFYEKMQSDKGSIPDRFSAQQFSDYHSELNMSSLELGDSALYFCASSLARGAYEQYFGPGTRLTVT.

The CDR3 protein is CASSQEWAGTRAYEQYF. As DNA, the CDR3 is TGCGCCAGCAGCCAAGAATGGGCCGGGACAAGAGCCTACGAGCAGTACTTC. The V gene is TRBV4-1, the J gene TRBJ2-7, with D perhaps matching TRBD1 (6 bases). Germline V gene sequence: CDR1 MGHRA, CDR2 YSYEKL. This CDR3 has 17 amino acids. Trimming took 0 bases from V and 2 from J, leaving 17 bases between them.

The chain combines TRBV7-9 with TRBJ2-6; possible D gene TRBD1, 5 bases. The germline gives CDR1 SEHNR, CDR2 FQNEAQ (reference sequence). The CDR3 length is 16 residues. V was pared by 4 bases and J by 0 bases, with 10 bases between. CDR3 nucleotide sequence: TGTGCCAGCAGCTACCGACAGTCCTCTGGGGCCAACGTCCTGACTTTC. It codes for CASSYRQSSGANVLTF.

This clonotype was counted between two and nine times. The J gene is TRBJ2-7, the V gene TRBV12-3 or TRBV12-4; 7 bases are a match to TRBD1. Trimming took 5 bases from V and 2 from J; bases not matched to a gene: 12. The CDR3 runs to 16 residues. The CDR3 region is CASSTIETGSPYEQYF. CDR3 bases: TGTGCCAGCAGTACCATAGAGACAGGGAGCCCCTACGAGCAGTACTTC.

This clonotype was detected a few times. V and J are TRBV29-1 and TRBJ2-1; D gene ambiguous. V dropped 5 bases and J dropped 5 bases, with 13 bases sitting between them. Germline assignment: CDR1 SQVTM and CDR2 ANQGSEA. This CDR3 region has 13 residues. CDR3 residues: CSVYLTGDNEQFF. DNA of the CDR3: TGCAGCGTTTACCTGACTGGAGACAATGAGCAGTTCTTC.

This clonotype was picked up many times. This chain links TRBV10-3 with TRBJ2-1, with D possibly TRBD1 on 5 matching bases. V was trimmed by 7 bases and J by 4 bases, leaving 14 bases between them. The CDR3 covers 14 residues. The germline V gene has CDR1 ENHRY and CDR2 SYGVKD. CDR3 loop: CAITPPQGYNEQFF. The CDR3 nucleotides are TGTGCCATCACACCCCCCCAGGGTTACAATGAGCAGTTCTTC.

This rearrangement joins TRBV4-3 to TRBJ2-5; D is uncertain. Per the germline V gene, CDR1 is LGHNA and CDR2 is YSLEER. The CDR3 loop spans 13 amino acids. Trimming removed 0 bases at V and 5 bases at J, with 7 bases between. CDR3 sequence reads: CASSQDLSETQYF. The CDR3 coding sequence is TGCGCCAGCAGCCAAGATTTATCCGAGACCCAGTACTTC.

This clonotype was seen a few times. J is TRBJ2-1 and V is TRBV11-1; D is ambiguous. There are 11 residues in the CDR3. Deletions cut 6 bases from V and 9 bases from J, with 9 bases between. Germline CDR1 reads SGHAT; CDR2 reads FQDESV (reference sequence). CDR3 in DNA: TGTGCCAGCAGTACAGAAGTTGAGCAGTTCTTC. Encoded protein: CASSTEVEQFF.

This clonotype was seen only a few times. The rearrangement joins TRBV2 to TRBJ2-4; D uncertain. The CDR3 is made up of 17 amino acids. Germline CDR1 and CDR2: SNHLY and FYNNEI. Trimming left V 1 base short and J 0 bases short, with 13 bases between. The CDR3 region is CASSEEVDVLAKNIQYF. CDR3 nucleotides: TGTGCCAGCAGTGAAGAAGTTGATGTTTTAGCCAAAAACATTCAGTACTTC.

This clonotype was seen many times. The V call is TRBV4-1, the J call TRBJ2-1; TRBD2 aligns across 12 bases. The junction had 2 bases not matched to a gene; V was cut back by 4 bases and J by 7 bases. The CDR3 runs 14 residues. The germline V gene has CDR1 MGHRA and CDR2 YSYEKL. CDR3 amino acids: CASSRLAGANEQFF. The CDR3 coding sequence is TGCGCCAGCAGCCGACTAGCGGGGGCGAATGAGCAGTTCTTC.

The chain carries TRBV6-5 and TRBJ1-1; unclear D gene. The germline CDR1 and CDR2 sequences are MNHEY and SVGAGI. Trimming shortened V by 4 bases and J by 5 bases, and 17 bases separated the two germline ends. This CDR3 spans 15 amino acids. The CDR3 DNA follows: TGTGCCAGCAGTTCCACGGGCCACGACGGTACTGAAGCTTTCTTT. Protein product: CASSSTGHDGTEAFF.

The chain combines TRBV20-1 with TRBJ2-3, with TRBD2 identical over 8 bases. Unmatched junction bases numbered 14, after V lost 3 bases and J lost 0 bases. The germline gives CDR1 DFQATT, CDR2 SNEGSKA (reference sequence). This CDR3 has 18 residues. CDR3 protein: CSASGGGRGRLSTDTQYF. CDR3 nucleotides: TGCAGTGCTAGTGGCGGGGGGCGGGGTCGTCTCAGCACAGATACGCAGTATTTT.

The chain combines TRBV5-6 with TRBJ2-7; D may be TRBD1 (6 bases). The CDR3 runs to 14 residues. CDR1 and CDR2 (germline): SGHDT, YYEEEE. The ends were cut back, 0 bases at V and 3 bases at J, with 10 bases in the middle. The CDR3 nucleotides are TGTGCCAGCAGCTTGGCGGGACACCTCTACGAGCAGTACGTC. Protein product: CASSLAGHLYEQYV.

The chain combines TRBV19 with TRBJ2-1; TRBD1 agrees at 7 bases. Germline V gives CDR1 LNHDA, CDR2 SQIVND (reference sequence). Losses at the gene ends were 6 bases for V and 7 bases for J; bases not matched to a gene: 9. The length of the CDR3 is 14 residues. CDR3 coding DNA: TGTGCCAGTAGCCGGACAGGCCTAAGAAATGAGCAGTTCTTC. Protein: CASSRTGLRNEQFF.

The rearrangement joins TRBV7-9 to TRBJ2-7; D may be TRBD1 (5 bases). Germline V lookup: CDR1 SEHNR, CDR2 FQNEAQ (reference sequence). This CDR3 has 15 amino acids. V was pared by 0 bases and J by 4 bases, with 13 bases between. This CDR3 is CASSLAGQLRYEQYF. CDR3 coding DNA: TGTGCCAGCAGCTTAGCGGGGCAGCTGCGGTACGAGCAGTACTTC.

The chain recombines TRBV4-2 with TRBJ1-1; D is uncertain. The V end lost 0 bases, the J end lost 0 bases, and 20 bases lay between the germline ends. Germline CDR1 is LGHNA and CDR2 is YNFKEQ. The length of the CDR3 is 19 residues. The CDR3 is CASSQEGRAGPSMNTEAFF. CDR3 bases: TGTGCCAGCAGCCAAGAAGGGAGGGCAGGCCCCTCCATGAACACTGAAGCTTTCTTT.

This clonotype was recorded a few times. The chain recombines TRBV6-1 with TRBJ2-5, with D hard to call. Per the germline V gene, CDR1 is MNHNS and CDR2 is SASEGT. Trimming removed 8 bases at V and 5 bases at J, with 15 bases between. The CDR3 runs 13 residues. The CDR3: CASRLRLLETQYF. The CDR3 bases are TGTGCCAGCCGACTCCGACTGTTGGAGACCCAGTACTTC.

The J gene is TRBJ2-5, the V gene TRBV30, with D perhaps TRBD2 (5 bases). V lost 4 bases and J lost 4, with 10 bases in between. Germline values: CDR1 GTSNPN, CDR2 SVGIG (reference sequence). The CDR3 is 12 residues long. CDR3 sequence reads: CAWTYGGETQYF. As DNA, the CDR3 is TGTGCCTGGACATACGGAGGAGAGACCCAGTACTTC.